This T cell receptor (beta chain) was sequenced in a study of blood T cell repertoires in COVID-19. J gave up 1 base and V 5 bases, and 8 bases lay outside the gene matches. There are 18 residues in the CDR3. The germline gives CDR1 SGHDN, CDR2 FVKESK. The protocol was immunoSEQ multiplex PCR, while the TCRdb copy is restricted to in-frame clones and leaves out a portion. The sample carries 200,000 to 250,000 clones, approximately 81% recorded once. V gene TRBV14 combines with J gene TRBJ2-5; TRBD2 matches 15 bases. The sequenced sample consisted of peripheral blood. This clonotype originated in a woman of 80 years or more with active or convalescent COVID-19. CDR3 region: CASSSRTSGGAVQETQYF. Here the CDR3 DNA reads TGTGCCAGCAGCTCCCGGACTAGCGGGGGGGCCGTCCAAGAGACCCAGTACTTC.